This entry lists 2 T cell receptor beta chains sequenced from one sample in a study of T cell changes during pregnancy in multiple sclerosis. Repertoires were generated with immunoSEQ multiplex PCR, while TCRdb's copy carries only in-frame clones and drops some. This table holds around 80,000 clones, around 90% found once. Sample: peripheral blood, taken before pregnancy. The receptors here all came from a female donor with multiple sclerosis, enrolled in a pregnancy study.

The rearrangement joins TRBV5-6 to TRBJ1-2; the D gene is possibly TRBD1 (6 bases). The CDR3 extends over 14 amino acids. V lost 4 bases, J lost 5 bases, and 15 bases lay in between. Germline V gene lookup returns CDR1 SGHDT and CDR2 YYEEEE. The CDR3 protein is CASSPGEGVYGYTF. The CDR3 coding sequence is TGTGCCAGCAGCCCCGGAGAGGGGGTTTATGGCTACACCTTC.

There are a few counts of this clone. CDR3 protein: CAWSFPTGHTEAFF. The CDR3 bases are TGTGCCTGGAGTTTTCCTACAGGGCACACTGAAGCTTTCTTT. The chain links TRBV30 to TRBJ1-1; weak D call: TRBD1 (6 bases). This CDR3 spans 14 amino acids. Germline CDR1 is GTSNPN and CDR2 is SVGIG (reference sequence). Trimming shortened V by 2 bases and J by 3 bases, and 13 bases separated the two germline ends.